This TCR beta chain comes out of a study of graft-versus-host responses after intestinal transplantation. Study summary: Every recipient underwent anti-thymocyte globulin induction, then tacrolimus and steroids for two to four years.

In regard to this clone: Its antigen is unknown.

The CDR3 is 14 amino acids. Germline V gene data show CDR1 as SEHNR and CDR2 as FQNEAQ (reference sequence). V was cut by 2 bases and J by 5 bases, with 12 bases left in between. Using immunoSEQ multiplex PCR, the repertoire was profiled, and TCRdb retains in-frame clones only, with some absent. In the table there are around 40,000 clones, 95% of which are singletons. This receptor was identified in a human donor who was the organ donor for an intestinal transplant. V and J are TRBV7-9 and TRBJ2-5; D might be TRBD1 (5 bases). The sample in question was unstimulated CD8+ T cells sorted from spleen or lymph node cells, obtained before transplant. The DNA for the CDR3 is TGTGCCAGCAGCTTACTAGGGGTTAGCGAGACCCAGTACTTC. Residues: CASSLLGVSETQYF.